This entry features one T cell receptor (beta chain) sequence. This CDR3 has 12 amino acids. Between the trimmed V and J ends, which lost 0 bases and 10 bases, there was a span of 10 bases. CDR1 SGHRS and CDR2 YFSETQ come from the germline V gene. This specimen comes from a study of cytomegalovirus exposure and HLA in healthy donors. The wider study: In terms of ancestry, the Caucasian-associated cluster contained 80% to 90% of the 300 to 400 genotyped donors.

PCR involved 60 Vbeta and 13 Jbeta primers. Here immunoSEQ multiplex PCR was the method, and the copy in TCRdb shows in-frame clones only, minus some. The table lists about 130,000 clones, approximately 80% of them singletons. The receptor was isolated from a man in his forties or fifties in good health and CMV-seronegative. The chain is built from TRBV5-1 and TRBJ2-5; TRBD1 might be the D (6 bases). Sequencing was done on a sample of PBMCs. CDR3 protein: CASSLATDSQYF. For the CDR3, the DNA is TGCGCCAGCAGCTTGGCAACGGACAGCCAGTACTTC.